Listed here are 9 T cell receptor beta chains from one sample, sequenced in a study of cytomegalovirus exposure and HLA in healthy donors. Use of 60 Vbeta and 13 Jbeta primers characterized the PCR. Profiling relied on immunoSEQ multiplex PCR, and the TCRdb table lists in-frame clones only, not all of them. This specimen shows about 50,000 clones; the ten leading clones hold 9% to 15%. Sequenced input: PBMCs. These receptor sequences come from a woman aged 55-75 years in good health and CMV-seropositive.

With respect to this clone: One end of the junction varies from germline; a read error may be responsible. The V and J genes are TRBV5-1 and TRBJ1-1; D call uncertain. This CDR3 contains 14 residues. Per the germline V gene, CDR1 is SGHRS and CDR2 is YFSETQ. CDR3 sequence reads: CASSLEGSGDTKGF. The CDR3 DNA follows: TGCGCCAGCAGCTTGGAAGGGAGTGGGGATACGAAGGGTTTT.

The chain carries TRBV25-1 and TRBJ2-5; 9 positions match TRBD1. Germline lookup yields CDR1 MGHDK and CDR2 SYGVNS. The CDR3 consists of 13 residues. J was trimmed by 4 bases and V by 4 bases; bases with no gene match: 1. The CDR3 coding sequence is TGTGCCAGCAGTGGACAGGGGGTAGAGACCCAGTACTTC. It translates to CASSGQGVETQYF.

V usage is TRBV9 and J usage is TRBJ1-1; 8 nucleotides align to TRBD1. Germline CDR1 and CDR2: SGDLS and YYNGEE. The CDR3 runs to 15 residues. V dropped 0 bases and J dropped 5; count of bases not matched to a gene: 6. CDR3 in DNA: TGTGCCAGCAGCGTAGTTCCAGGGGGCGAGACTGAAGCTTTCTTT. It codes for CASSVVPGGETEAFF. Together with reference TRBV9 and TRBJ1-1, the CDR3 gives the full variable domain: DSGVTQTPKHLITATGQRVTLRCSPRSGDLSVYWYQQSLDQGLQFLIQYYNGEERAKGNILERFSAQQFPDLHSELNLSSLELGDSALYFCASSVVPGGETEAFFGQGTRLTVV.

The chain carries TRBV19 and TRBJ2-7, with D maybe TRBD2 (6 bases). The V gene's germline CDR1 is LNHDA and CDR2 SQIVND (reference sequence). Trimming cost V 3 bases and J 3 bases, with 15 bases left between them. The CDR3 has 15 amino acids. The CDR3 region has the DNA TGTGCCAGTAGTATTGGAGGGCAGGCCTACTACGAGCAGTACTTC. Its protein is CASSIGGQAYYEQYF.

Concerning this clone itself: Other DNA sequences in the sample encode the same CDR3. This chain uses TRBV4-1 with TRBJ1-1; D is uncertain. CDR3 length: 14 amino acids. Germline values: CDR1 MGHRA, CDR2 YSYEKL. Trimming left V 1 base short and J 0 bases short, with 6 bases between. Written as DNA, the CDR3 is TGCGCCAGCAGCCAAGCCCTCCTGAACACTGAAGCTTTCTTT. Translated: CASSQALLNTEAFF.

The chain has TRBV4-3 and TRBJ2-7; D might be TRBD2 (6 bases). Trimming stripped 0 bases from V and 2 bases from J, with 14 bases between. The CDR3 spans 16 residues. Germline V gene lookup returns CDR1 LGHNA and CDR2 YSLEER. The CDR3: CASSQDRGSRAYEQYF. CDR3 DNA: TGCGCCAGCAGCCAAGATCGGGGGTCCCGGGCCTACGAGCAGTACTTC.

This sequence joins TRBV19 and TRBJ1-1; weak D call: TRBD1 (5 bases). Per the germline V gene, CDR1 is LNHDA and CDR2 is SQIVND (reference sequence). This CDR3 is built from 13 residues. Trimming took 7 bases from V and 4 from J, leaving 13 bases between them. DNA for the CDR3: TGTGCCAGTAACGGGTTGGGGCCCACTGAAGCTTTCTTT. This codes for CASNGLGPTEAFF.

V is TRBV11-3 and J is TRBJ2-3, with D perhaps TRBD2 (6 bases). The V end lost 4 bases, the J end lost 4 bases, and 12 bases lay between the germline ends. CDR1 and CDR2 from the germline V gene are SGHNT and YENEEA. The CDR3 has 14 amino acids. The DNA of the CDR3 is TGTGCCAGCAGCTCGGGACTTTCGGCAGATACGCAGTATTTT. It yields the protein CASSSGLSADTQYF.

The V and J genes are TRBV7-9 and TRBJ2-7; TRBD1 might be the D (6 bases). The CDR3 spans 14 residues. Germline CDR1 and CDR2: SEHNR and FQNEAQ (reference sequence). Trimming shortened V by 2 bases and J by 2 bases, and 10 bases separated the two germline ends. The chain's CDR3 is CASSLSSGAYEQYF. In DNA form, the CDR3 reads TGTGCCAGCAGCTTATCGTCAGGGGCCTACGAGCAGTACTTC. The complete variable domain, with remaining parts taken from reference TRBV7-9 and TRBJ2-7, reads DTGVSQNPRHKITKRGQNVTFRCDPISEHNRLYWYRQTLGQGPEFLTYFQNEAQLEKSRLLSDRFSAERPKGSFSTLEIQRTEQGDSAMYLCASSLSSGAYEQYFGPGTRLTVT.